The source of this T cell receptor beta chain is a study of blood T cell repertoires in COVID-19. Study context: Sample material is recorded as cDNA or gDNA derived from T cells, B-cell-depleted T cells, or PBMCs.

The assay was immunoSEQ multiplex PCR, and TCRdb's table has in-frame clones only and misses some. The data contain roughly 340,000 clones, roughly nine tenths of them singletons. V was cut by 1 base and J by 5 bases, with 14 bases left in between. Germline V lookup: CDR1 SGHNT, CDR2 YENEEA. This CDR3 spans 15 amino acids. Those enrolled, adults aged about 18 to 89 years, came from under 25 US areas. Participant-given clinical history determined each cohort assignment. Recovery meant two consecutive negative NP/OP PCR tests, professional clearance, or resolved symptoms. The chain links TRBV11-3 to TRBJ2-5; maybe TRBD1 (6 bases). This receptor was identified in a man aged 18 to 35 who had recovered from COVID-19. Sequenced sample: PBMCs or T cells enriched from blood (not recorded which). The CDR3 loop is CASSLGNTGQETQYF. CDR3 nucleotide sequence: TGTGCCAGCAGCTTAGGGAATACAGGGCAGGAGACCCAGTACTTC.